The 13 T cell receptor beta chains in this list originate from one sample, sequenced in a study of shared clonotypes between healthy human individuals. This table comes from immunoSEQ multiplex PCR, and its TCRdb copy is limited to in-frame clones, with some not included. The sample lists roughly 700,000 clones, around 74% occurring once. The sequenced material came from memory CD4+ T cells sorted from blood. Subset indicated: CD45RA-negative fraction. The receptors here all came from a woman aged 30 to 39 in good health.

This clone came up many times. The V and J genes are TRBV5-6 and TRBJ2-7; 8 nucleotides match TRBD2. V lost 4 bases to trimming and J lost 0 bases; unmatched junction nucleotides: 15. There are 18 residues in the CDR3. Germline V CDR1 and CDR2: SGHDT, YYEEEE. The chain's CDR3 is CASSPRTQLAASSYEQYF. The CDR3, as DNA: TGTGCCAGCAGCCCGCGGACGCAACTAGCGGCCAGCTCCTACGAGCAGTACTTC.

The CDR3 nucleotides read TGTGCCAGCAGTTTACCCCCCCATAGCGGGAGTTCCAAAAACATTCAGTACTTC. It translates to CASSLPPHSGSSKNIQYF. J is TRBJ2-4 and V is TRBV28, with 9 bases lining up with TRBD2. Germline CDR1 reads MDHEN; CDR2 reads SYDVKM. This CDR3 has 18 residues. V trimming: 2 bases; J trimming: 2 bases; junction bases outside the gene matches: 10.

The V call is TRBV27, the J call TRBJ1-5, with D possibly matching TRBD1 (5 bases). CDR1 is MNHEY, CDR2 SMNVEV, per germline (reference sequence). This CDR3 is built from 17 residues. The V end was cut by 6 bases, the J end by 1 base, with 19 bases between. As DNA, the CDR3 is TGTGCCAGCAGCCTCGGTTGGCCCAAGGGGAGCAATCAGCCCCAGCATTTT. This codes for CASSLGWPKGSNQPQHF.

The chain has TRBV29-1 and TRBJ1-1; D gene uncertain. This CDR3 contains 15 residues. In germline, CDR1 is SQVTM, CDR2 ANQGSEA. V gave up 5 bases and J gave up 4 bases, with 20 bases separating them. CDR3 loop: CSVRLNADQSTEAFF. The CDR3 DNA follows: TGCAGCGTTCGATTAAATGCGGATCAAAGCACTGAAGCTTTCTTT.

This rearrangement joins TRBV2 to TRBJ1-5, with TRBD1 matching 10 bases. The trim removed 6 bases at V and 3 bases at J, leaving 8 bases unmatched. CDR3 length: 16 amino acids. Germline assignment: CDR1 SNHLY and CDR2 FYNNEI. CDR3 sequence (DNA): TGTGCCAGCAGATCTACGGGACAGGGGTCCAATCAGCCCCAGCATTTT. Amino acid sequence: CASRSTGQGSNQPQHF. The variable domain in full, completed from reference TRBV2 and TRBJ1-5, reads EPEVTQTPSHQVTQMGQEVILRCVPISNHLYFYWYRQILGQKVEFLVSFYNNEISEKSEIFDDQFSVERPDGSNFTLKIRSTKLEDSAMYFCASRSTGQGSNQPQHFGDGTRLSIL.

V usage is TRBV10-1 and J usage is TRBJ2-1; D uncertain. V was pared by 0 bases and J by 7 bases, with 10 bases between. Germline values: CDR1 WNHNN, CDR2 SYGVQD (reference sequence). CDR3 length: 14 amino acids. In nucleotides, the CDR3 is TGCGCCAGCAGTGAGTCTCCGACACTAAATGAGCAGTTCTTC. Translation: CASSESPTLNEQFF.

This sequence joins TRBV5-1 and TRBJ2-7, with a tentative D call TRBD2 (6 bases). Germline V gene sequence: CDR1 SGHRS, CDR2 YFSETQ. This CDR3 spans 14 amino acids. V was trimmed by 7 bases and J by 1 base, leaving 15 bases between them. The CDR3 reads CASRDSRGSYEQYF. CDR3 DNA: TGCGCCAGCCGGGACTCTCGGGGTTCCTACGAGCAGTACTTC.

The chain uses TRBV4-2 and TRBJ2-1; TRBD2 is a possible D gene (5 bases). From germline, CDR1 is LGHNA and CDR2 YNFKEQ. V dropped 1 base and J dropped 7 bases, with 20 bases sitting between them. The CDR3 is 17 amino acids. CDR3 nucleotides: TGTGCCAGCAGCCAAGTCGGCCTTCAGGCCCCGGGGAATGAGCAGTTCTTC. Translated, it gives CASSQVGLQAPGNEQFF.

This sequence joins TRBV6-5 and TRBJ2-2; TRBD2 matches 11 bases. The CDR3 totals 15 residues. The V and J ends lost 6 bases and 3 bases, in that order; junction bases with no gene match: 3. Germline-derived CDR1 and CDR2 are MNHEY and SVGAGI. CDR3 nucleotide sequence: TGTGCCAGCAGCCGTAGCGGGAGGGACACCGGGGAGCTGTTTTTT. It specifies CASSRSGRDTGELFF.

The chain is built from TRBV28 and TRBJ1-3, with D possibly matching TRBD1 (5 bases). Germline lookup yields CDR1 MDHEN and CDR2 SYDVKM. CDR3 length: 14 amino acids. V was cut by 7 bases and J by 0 bases, with 10 bases left in between. As DNA, the CDR3 is TGTGCCAGCAACCCAGGGACCTCTGGAAACACCATATATTTT. Translation: CASNPGTSGNTIYF.

The count of this clone is one. The chain employs TRBV2 and TRBJ1-5; the D is unclear. The length of the CDR3 is 13 residues. Trimming left V 10 bases short and J 4 bases short, with 14 bases between. Germline CDR1 is SNHLY and CDR2 is FYNNEI. The CDR3 bases are TGTGCCACCGGTCAGAGCTTAAATCAGCCCCAGCATTTT. Protein: CATGQSLNQPQHF. Complete variable domain (other parts from reference TRBV2 and TRBJ1-5): EPEVTQTPSHQVTQMGQEVILRCVPISNHLYFYWYRQILGQKVEFLVSFYNNEISEKSEIFDDQFSVERPDGSNFTLKIRSTKLEDSAMYFCATGQSLNQPQHFGDGTRLSIL.

Of note for this clone: The sample holds other DNA sequences that translate to the same CDR3. The chain carries TRBV5-1 and TRBJ2-1; 9 positions match TRBD2. Germline CDR1 and CDR2: SGHRS and YFSETQ. V gave up 5 bases and J gave up 2 bases; unmatched junction bases: 5. This CDR3 region has 15 residues. The CDR3 sequence: CASSQASGAYNEQFF. The DNA for the CDR3 is TGCGCCAGCAGTCAAGCTAGCGGGGCCTACAATGAGCAGTTCTTC.

At least ten counts were recorded for this clone. The chain is built from TRBV6-5 and TRBJ2-7; D uncertain. V was trimmed by 0 bases and J by 6 bases, leaving 15 bases between them. This CDR3 has 15 residues. Germline V lookup: CDR1 MNHEY, CDR2 SVGAGI. The CDR3 DNA is TGTGCCAGCAGTTACTCCGGAATGTCCTATGTCGAGCAGTACTTC. This sequence encodes CASSYSGMSYVEQYF.